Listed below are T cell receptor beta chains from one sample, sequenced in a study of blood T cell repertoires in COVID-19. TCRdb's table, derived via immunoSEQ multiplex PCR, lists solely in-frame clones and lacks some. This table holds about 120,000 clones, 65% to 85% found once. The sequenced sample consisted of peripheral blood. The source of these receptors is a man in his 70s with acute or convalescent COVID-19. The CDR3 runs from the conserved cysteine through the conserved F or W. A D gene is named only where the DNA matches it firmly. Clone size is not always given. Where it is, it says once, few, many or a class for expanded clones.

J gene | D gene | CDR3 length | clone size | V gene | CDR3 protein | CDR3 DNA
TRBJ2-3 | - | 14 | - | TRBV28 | CASLPHGGTDTQYF | TGTGCCAGCCTCCCCCACGGGGGCACAGATACGCAGTATTTT
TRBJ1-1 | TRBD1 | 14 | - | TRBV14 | CASSLSTGVTEAFF | TGTGCCAGCAGCCTATCGACAGGGGTGACTGAAGCTTTCTTT
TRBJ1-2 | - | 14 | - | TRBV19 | CASSPRVVLNGYTF | TGTGCCAGTAGTCCCAGGGTCGTCCTCAATGGCTACACCTTC
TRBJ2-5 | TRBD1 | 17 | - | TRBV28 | CASSFSLRTGKGETQYF | TGTGCCAGCAGTTTCTCTCTCCGGACAGGGAAAGGGGAGACCCAGTACTTC
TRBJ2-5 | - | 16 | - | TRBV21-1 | CASSKRLGGVSGGQYF | TGTGCCAGCAGCAAACGGCTCGGTGGGGTCTCAGGGGGGCAGTACTTC
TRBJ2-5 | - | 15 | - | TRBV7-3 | CASSKGSVIGETQYF | TGTGCCAGCAGCAAGGGGTCCGTGATAGGAGAGACCCAGTACTTC
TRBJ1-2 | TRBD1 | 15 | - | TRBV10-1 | CASSPGTGAFYGYTF | TGCGCCAGCAGTCCCGGGACAGGGGCCTTTTATGGCTACACCTTC
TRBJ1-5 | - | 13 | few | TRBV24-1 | CATSERTDQPQHF | TGTGCCACCAGTGAACGGACAGACCAGCCCCAGCATTTT
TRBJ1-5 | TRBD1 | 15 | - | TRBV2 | CASTQDRGGNQPQHF | TGTGCCAGCACCCAGGACAGGGGAGGCAATCAGCCCCAGCATTTT
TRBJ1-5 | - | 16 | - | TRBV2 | CASRRQGKDSNQPQHF | TGTGCCAGCAGGAGGCAGGGAAAGGATAGCAATCAGCCCCAGCATTTT
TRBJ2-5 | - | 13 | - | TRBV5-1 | CASSLDFLETQYF | TGCGCCAGCAGCTTGGACTTTCTCGAGACCCAGTACTTC
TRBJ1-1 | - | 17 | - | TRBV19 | CASTPLPTASTNTEAFF | TGTGCCAGTACCCCACTACCGACGGCGAGTACGAACACTGAAGCTTTCTTT
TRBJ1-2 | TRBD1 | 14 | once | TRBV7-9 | CASSSGTGTYGYTF | TGTGCCAGCAGCTCCGGGACAGGGACCTATGGCTACACCTTC
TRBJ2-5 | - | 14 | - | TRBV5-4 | CASSVVGARETQYF | TGTGCCAGCAGTGTGGTAGGGGCGCGGGAGACCCAGTACTTC
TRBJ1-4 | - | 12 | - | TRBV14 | CASSKNNEKLFF | TGTGCCAGTTCAAAAAATAATGAAAAACTGTTTTTT
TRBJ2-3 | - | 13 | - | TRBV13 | CASSQGSTDTQYF | TGTGCCAGCAGCCAGGGTAGCACAGATACGCAGTATTTT
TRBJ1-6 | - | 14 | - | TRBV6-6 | CASSLPGVESPLHF | TGTGCCAGCAGTTTGCCAGGGGTTGAATCACCCCTCCACTTT
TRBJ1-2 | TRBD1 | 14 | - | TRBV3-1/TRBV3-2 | CASSPRDRTTGYTF | TGTGCCAGCAGCCCGAGGGACAGGACAACAGGCTACACCTTC
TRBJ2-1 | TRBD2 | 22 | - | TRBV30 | CAWSVFERGVHRALGTYNEQFF | TGTGCCTGGAGTGTTTTTGAGCGGGGGGTTCACCGGGCCCTAGGGACCTACAATGAGCAGTTCTTC
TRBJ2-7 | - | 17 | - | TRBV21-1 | CASSNDERTMGSYEQYF | TGTGCCAGCAGCAACGACGAACGGACAATGGGATCCTACGAGCAGTACTTC
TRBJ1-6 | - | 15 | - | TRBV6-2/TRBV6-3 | CASSSRLPYNSPLHF | TGTGCCAGCAGTTCGAGGTTGCCCTATAATTCACCCCTCCACTTT
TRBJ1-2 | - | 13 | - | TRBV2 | CASSEVGGGGYTF | TGTGCCAGCAGTGAAGTGGGGGGTGGTGGCTACACCTTC
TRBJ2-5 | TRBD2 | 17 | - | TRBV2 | CASSRGLAGGIQETQYF | TGTGCCAGCAGTCGAGGACTAGCGGGGGGAATACAAGAGACCCAGTACTTC
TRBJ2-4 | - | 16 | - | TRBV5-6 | CASSSSALWGENIQYF | TGTGCCAGCAGCTCATCCGCCCTTTGGGGGGAAAACATTCAGTACTTC
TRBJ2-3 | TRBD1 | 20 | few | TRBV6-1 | CASSGVPGQVQTKLTDTQYF | TGTGCCAGCAGTGGGGTCCCGGGACAGGTCCAGACTAAACTCACAGATACGCAGTATTTT
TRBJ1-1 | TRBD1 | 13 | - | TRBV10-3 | CAINDRVKTEAFF | TGTGCCATTAACGACAGGGTGAAGACTGAAGCTTTCTTT
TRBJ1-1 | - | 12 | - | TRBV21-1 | CASRKGPPLAFF | TGTGCCAGCAGGAAAGGGCCTCCGCTAGCTTTCTTT
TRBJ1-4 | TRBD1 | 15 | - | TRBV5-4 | CASSSPGQGNEKLFF | TGTGCCAGCAGCTCCCCGGGACAGGGAAATGAAAAACTGTTTTTT
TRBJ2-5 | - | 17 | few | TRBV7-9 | CASSYKTNPTQQETQYF | TGTGCCAGCAGCTACAAGACAAATCCAACCCAACAAGAGACCCAGTACTTC
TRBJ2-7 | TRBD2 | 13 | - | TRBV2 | CASSEGRAGSGYF | TGTGCCAGCAGTGAAGGACGAGCGGGAAGCGGGTACTTC
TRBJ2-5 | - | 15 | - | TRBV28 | CASSPRTGIQETQYF | TGTGCCAGCAGTCCTCGTACAGGGATCCAAGAGACCCAGTACTTC
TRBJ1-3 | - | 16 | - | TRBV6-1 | CASSEYRVNSGNTIYF | TGTGCCAGCAGTGAATACAGGGTCAACTCTGGAAACACCATATATTTT
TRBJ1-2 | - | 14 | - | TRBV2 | CASSPTGGPYGYTF | TGTGCCAGCAGTCCTACGGGGGGCCCCTATGGCTACACCTTC
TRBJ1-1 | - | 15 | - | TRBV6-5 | CASSYSRTSNTEAFF | TGTGCCAGCAGTTACTCTCGGACATCGAACACTGAAGCTTTCTTT
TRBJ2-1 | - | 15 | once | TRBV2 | CASSGGGGFYNEQFF | TGTGCCAGCAGTGGGGGCGGGGGCTTCTACAATGAGCAGTTCTTC
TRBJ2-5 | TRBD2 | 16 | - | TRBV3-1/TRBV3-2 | CASSPGTSGGWETQYF | TGTGCCAGCAGCCCCGGCACTAGCGGGGGGTGGGAGACCCAGTACTTC
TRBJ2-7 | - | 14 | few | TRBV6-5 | CASSPGTHPYEQYF | TGTGCCAGCAGCCCCGGGACACATCCCTACGAGCAGTACTTC
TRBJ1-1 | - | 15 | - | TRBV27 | CASSFNRAGGTEAFF | TGTGCCAGCAGTTTTAATAGGGCCGGGGGCACTGAAGCTTTCTTT
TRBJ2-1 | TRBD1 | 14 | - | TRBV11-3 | CASSLGGQGYEQFF | TGTGCCAGCAGCTTAGGCGGACAGGGCTATGAGCAGTTCTTC
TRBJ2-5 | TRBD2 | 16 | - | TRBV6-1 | CASSELKLAGSETQYF | TGTGCCAGCAGTGAATTAAAACTAGCGGGGTCAGAGACCCAGTACTTC
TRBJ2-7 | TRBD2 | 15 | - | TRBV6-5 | CASSRIAGGRYEQYF | TGTGCCAGCAGCCGGATAGCGGGGGGGCGATACGAGCAGTACTTC
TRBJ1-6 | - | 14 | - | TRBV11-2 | CASSLVTQGSPLHF | TGTGCCAGCAGCTTAGTGACACAGGGTTCACCCCTCCACTTT
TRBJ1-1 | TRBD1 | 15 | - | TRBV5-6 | CASSLRPTGTTEAFF | TGTGCCAGCAGCTTGCGCCCGACAGGGACCACTGAAGCTTTCTTT
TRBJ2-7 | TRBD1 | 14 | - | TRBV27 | CASSSGTGNYEQYF | TGTGCCAGCAGTTCCGGGACAGGGAATTACGAGCAGTACTTC
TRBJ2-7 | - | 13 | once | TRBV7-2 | CASSLGRNYEQYF | TGTGCCAGCAGCTTAGGGAGGAACTACGAGCAGTACTTC
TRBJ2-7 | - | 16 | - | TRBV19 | CASSSAGGPSSYEQYF | TGTGCCAGTAGTTCTGCTGGCGGGCCCAGCTCCTACGAGCAGTACTTC
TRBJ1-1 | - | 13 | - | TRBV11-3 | CASSLGADAEAFF | TGTGCCAGCAGCTTAGGGGCAGATGCCGAAGCTTTCTTT
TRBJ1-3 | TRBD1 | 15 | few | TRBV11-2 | CASSRDSNSGNTIYF | TGTGCCAGCAGCAGGGACAGCAACTCTGGAAACACCATATATTTT
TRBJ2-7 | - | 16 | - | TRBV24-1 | CATSDFPGLSSYEQYF | TGTGCCACCAGTGATTTTCCGGGACTTAGCTCCTACGAGCAGTACTTC
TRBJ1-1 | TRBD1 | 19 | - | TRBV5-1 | CASSSTGTGFATPELEAFF | TGCGCCAGCAGCTCTACCGGGACAGGGTTTGCCACACCGGAGCTTGAAGCTTTCTTT
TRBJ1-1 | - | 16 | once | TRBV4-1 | CASSQDLNRRGTEAFF | TGCGCCAGCAGCCAAGATCTTAATCGAAGGGGCACTGAAGCTTTCTTT
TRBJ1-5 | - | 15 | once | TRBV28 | CASTQGGHRNQPQHF | TGTGCCAGCACCCAGGGAGGACATCGCAATCAGCCCCAGCATTTT
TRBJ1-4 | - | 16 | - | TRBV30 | CAWSDRRRVANEKLFF | TGTGCCTGGAGCGACAGACGGAGAGTGGCTAATGAAAAACTGTTTTTT
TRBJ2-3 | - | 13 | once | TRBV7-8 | CASSFMGGDTQYF | TGTGCCAGCAGTTTCATGGGGGGAGATACGCAGTATTTT
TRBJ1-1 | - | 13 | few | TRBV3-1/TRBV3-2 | CASSQSINTEAFF | TGTGCCAGCAGCCAGAGTATTAACACTGAAGCTTTCTTT